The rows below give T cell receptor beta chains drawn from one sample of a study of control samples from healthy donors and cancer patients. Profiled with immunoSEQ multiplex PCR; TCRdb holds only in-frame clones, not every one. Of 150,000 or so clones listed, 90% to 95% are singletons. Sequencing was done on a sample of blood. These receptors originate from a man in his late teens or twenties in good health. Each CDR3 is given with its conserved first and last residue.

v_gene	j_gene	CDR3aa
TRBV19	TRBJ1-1	CASSIGGRDTEAFF
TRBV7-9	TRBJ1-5	CASSVNDRADQPQHF
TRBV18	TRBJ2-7	CASSPNWGSYEQYF
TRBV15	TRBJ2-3	CATSREEGTDTQYF
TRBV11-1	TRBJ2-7	CASSAAYEQYF
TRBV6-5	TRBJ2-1	CASSSSLSSYNEQFF
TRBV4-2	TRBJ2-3	CASSQDGGELAGLDTQYF
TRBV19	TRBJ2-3	CASSIADPTDTQYF
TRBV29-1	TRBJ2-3	CSVGTGGSFTDTQYF
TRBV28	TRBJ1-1	CASSLYAGGGTEAFF
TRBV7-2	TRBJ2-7	CASSLKPSGTEQYF
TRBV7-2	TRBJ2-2	CASSLVGVNTGELFF
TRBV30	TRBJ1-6	CAWSARTGTYNSPLHF
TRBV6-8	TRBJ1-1	CASSWDRGQDEAFF
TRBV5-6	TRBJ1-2	CASSFGRGFGYTF
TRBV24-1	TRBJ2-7	CATQTGTSGYEQYF
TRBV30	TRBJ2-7	CAWSVMEYERQYF
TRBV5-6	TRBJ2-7	CASSLYWQAVYEQYF
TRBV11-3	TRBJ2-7	CASSLVQDPYEQYF
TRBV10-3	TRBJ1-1	CATGVERAQNTEAFF
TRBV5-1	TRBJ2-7	CASSPFRDSYEQYF
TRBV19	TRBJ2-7	CASSIRWQGENEQYF
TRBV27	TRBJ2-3	CASSARTREAGSTDTQYF
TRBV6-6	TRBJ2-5	CASNPGQGLQTQYF
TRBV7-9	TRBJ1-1	CASSLQGIGTEAFF
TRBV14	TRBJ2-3	CASSQDYGANPTDTQYF
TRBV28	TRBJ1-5	CASSLVSGGNQPQHF
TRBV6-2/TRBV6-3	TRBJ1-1	CASSPRGQTEAFF
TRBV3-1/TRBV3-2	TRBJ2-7	CASSQVAAGSGEQYF
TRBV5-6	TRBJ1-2	CASSLGTVGYTF
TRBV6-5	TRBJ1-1	CASRRGGENTEAFF
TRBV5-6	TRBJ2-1	CASSPRRENEQFF
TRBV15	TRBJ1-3	CATSRDPDLAGNTIYF
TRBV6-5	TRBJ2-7	CASSPTGYVSYEQYF
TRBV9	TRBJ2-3	CASSVLGDTQYF
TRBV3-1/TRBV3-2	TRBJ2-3	CASSQGGSTDTQYF
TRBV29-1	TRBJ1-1	CSVGVVGTEAFF
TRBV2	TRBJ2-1	CASTEGRNYNEQFF
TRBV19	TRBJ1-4	CASSWGLEKLFF
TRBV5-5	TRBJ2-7	CASSLGSSLRWQYF
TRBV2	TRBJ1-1	CASSEAEGIEAFF
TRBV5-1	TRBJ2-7	CASSSLAGFAYEQYF
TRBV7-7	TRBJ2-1	CASSLGQGTNNEQFF
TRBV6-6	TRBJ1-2	CASRRGFDYGYTF